The subject of this entry is one TCR beta chain. The antigen is undetermined. Per germline, CDR1 KGHSH and CDR2 LQKENI. The CDR3 runs to 14 residues. Vbeta (60) and Jbeta (13) primers were used in the PCR. Sequencing was performed with immunoSEQ multiplex PCR; in TCRdb, only in-frame clones are kept and a portion is missing. Altogether approximately 160,000 clones are present, 68% being singletons, with the ten largest covering about 1.3%. This sample was included in a study of cytomegalovirus exposure and HLA in healthy donors. Overall study findings and caveats: The listing of approximately 160 TCR beta chains classed them as cytomegalovirus-associated. Rates of TCR association differed by HLA locus in a later analysis, with DRB1 highest and HLA-C lowest.

The sequence was obtained from a man aged 45-65 years in good health and CMV-seronegative. The rearrangement uses TRBV18 and TRBJ2-5; D perhaps matches TRBD1 (7 bases). The end of the DNA is better explained by TRBJ2-7, so the J call may be wrong. The specimen sequenced was PBMCs. The CDR3 spells CASSLQGGSYEQYF. Here the CDR3 DNA reads TGTGCCAGCTCCCTGCAGGGGGGCTCCTACGAGCAGTACTTC.